These 15 T cell receptor beta chains were sequenced from one sample in a study of response to subunit inactivated influenza vaccine. TCRdb re-called the RT-PCR reads with MiXCR, one entry per CDR3 protein. The table records around 520,000 distinct CDR3 sequences, approximately 24% of them present only once. The source material was CD4+ T cells sorted from PBMCs, sampled 4 to 6 days after vaccination. These receptors all come from a man aged 45-65 years who received an inactivated influenza vaccine.

The chain recombines TRBV29-1 with TRBJ2-3; possibly TRBD2 for D (7 bases). Per germline, CDR1 SQVTM and CDR2 ANQGSEA. The CDR3 has 15 residues. With 4 bases removed from V and 0 bases from J, the gap between germline ends came to 14 bases. The CDR3 here is CSVVGGRSSTDTQYF. In nucleotides, the CDR3 is TGCAGCGTTGTCGGGGGGCGATCTAGCACAGATACGCAGTATTTT.

This chain uses TRBV4-3 with TRBJ2-2; no reliable D call. CDR3 length equals 14 residues. The germline gives CDR1 LGHNA, CDR2 YSLEER. Trimming pared 0 bases from V and 5 bases from J, leaving 7 bases between. DNA for the CDR3: TGCGCCAGCAGCCAAGATAAGGTTACCGGGGAGCTGTTTTTT. Translating it yields CASSQDKVTGELFF.

This clonotype was seen only a few times. The genes are TRBV29-1 and TRBJ2-5; D gene ambiguous. Trimming took 0 bases from V and 5 from J, leaving 10 bases between them. Germline V gives CDR1 SQVTM, CDR2 ANQGSEA. The CDR3 loop spans 13 amino acids. The CDR3 spells CSVEESQFETQYF. In DNA form, the CDR3 reads TGCAGCGTTGAAGAAAGCCAGTTCGAGACCCAGTACTTC.

This clonotype showed up many times. The CDR3 sequence: CASSQGLAGNYEQYF. In DNA form, the CDR3 reads TGCGCCAGCAGCCAAGGACTAGCGGGGAACTACGAGCAGTACTTC. The V call is TRBV4-3, the J call TRBJ2-7; 11 nucleotides align to TRBD2. Trimming cost V 1 base and J 3 bases; bases outside gene matches: 2. The CDR3 sequence is 15 residues long. Germline V gives CDR1 LGHNA, CDR2 YSLEER.

This clonotype appeared once. The genes are TRBV7-2 and TRBJ1-1; TRBD1 is a possible D gene (5 bases). V lost 1 base and J 3 bases, leaving 9 bases between the germline ends. CDR1 is SGHTA and CDR2 is FQGNSA in the germline V gene. This CDR3 spans 14 amino acids. The CDR3 here is CASSLVYRHTEAFF. DNA for the CDR3: TGTGCCAGCAGCTTAGTTTACAGGCACACTGAAGCTTTCTTT.

CDR3 nucleotides: TGTGCCAGCAGCTTAGTCAGGGGTAGGGACTACGAGCAGTACTTC. Translated: CASSLVRGRDYEQYF. The chain is built from TRBV7-8 and TRBJ2-7, with TRBD1 as a possible D gene (6 bases). The V gene lost 1 base and the J gene lost 3 bases, with 13 bases spanning the gap. The CDR3 is made up of 15 amino acids. Germline CDR1 and CDR2: SGHVS and FQNEAQ. Full variable domain (missing parts from reference TRBV7-8 and TRBJ2-7): GAGVSQSPRYKVAKRGQDVALRCDPISGHVSLFWYQQALGQGPEFLTYFQNEAQLDKSGLPSDRFFAERPEGSVSTLKIQRTQQEDSAVYLCASSLVRGRDYEQYFGPGTRLTVT.

This clonotype occurred a few times. V usage is TRBV5-1 and J usage is TRBJ2-7, with 9 positions matching TRBD2. CDR1 and CDR2 from the germline V gene are SGHRS and YFSETQ. The CDR3 totals 15 residues. V lost 5 bases to trimming and J lost 0 bases; unmatched junction nucleotides: 6. This chain's CDR3 is CASSSLAGPSYEQYF. The CDR3 DNA is TGCGCCAGCAGTTCGCTAGCGGGGCCCTCCTACGAGCAGTACTTC. The whole variable domain, remainder taken from reference TRBV5-1 and TRBJ2-7, is KAGVTQTPRYLIKTRGQQVTLSCSPISGHRSVSWYQQTPGQGLQFLFEYFSETQRNKGNFPGRFSGRQFSNSRSEMNVSTLELGDSALYLCASSSLAGPSYEQYFGPGTRLTVT.

This clonotype came up a few times. V usage is TRBV11-1 and J usage is TRBJ2-7; a weak D match, TRBD1 (6 bases). Germline values: CDR1 SGHAT, CDR2 FQDESV (reference sequence). CDR3 length equals 13 residues. V lost 3 bases and J lost 0, with 6 bases in between. The CDR3 loop is CASSFRGSYEQYF. The CDR3 bases are TGTGCCAGCAGCTTCAGGGGCTCCTACGAGCAGTACTTC.

The chain links TRBV10-3 to TRBJ1-1; 8 bases agree with TRBD1. Germline assignment: CDR1 ENHRY and CDR2 SYGVKD. The ends lost 11 bases at V and 4 bases at J; junction bases unmatched: 12. This CDR3 comprises 14 residues. Here the CDR3 DNA reads TGTGCCCCCAAAGGCCTCCAGGGGGCCACTGAAGCTTTCTTT. It specifies CAPKGLQGATEAFF.

This clonotype was seen more than once but under ten times. The V and J genes are TRBV20-1 and TRBJ2-3, with 9 bases aligning to TRBD2. Germline V gene lookup returns CDR1 DFQATT and CDR2 SNEGSKA (reference sequence). V was clipped by 3 bases and J by 5 bases; unmatched bases: 6. This CDR3 contains 14 residues. This CDR3 is CSARRGGAKDTQYF. The CDR3 nucleotides are TGCAGTGCTAGGCGCGGGGGGGCGAAAGATACGCAGTATTTT.

This rearrangement joins TRBV20-1 to TRBJ1-5; possible D gene TRBD1, 6 bases. The CDR3 spans 14 residues. The germline CDR1 and CDR2 sequences are DFQATT and SNEGSKA (reference sequence). Trimming left V 4 bases short and J 4 bases short, with 14 bases between. CDR3 sequence reads: CSANLQGQNQPQHF. The CDR3 DNA follows: TGCAGTGCTAATCTACAGGGACAAAATCAGCCCCAGCATTTT.

This clonotype was observed a few times. CDR3 sequence reads: CASSLQGASEAFF. The CDR3 nucleotides are TGTGCCAGCAGCCTACAGGGGGCGTCTGAAGCTTTCTTT. V gene TRBV12-3 or TRBV12-4 combines with J gene TRBJ1-1, with TRBD1 matching over 9 bases. Trimming took 6 bases from V and 6 from J; bases not matched to a gene: 5. This CDR3 spans 13 amino acids.

This chain joins TRBV7-8 and TRBJ2-7; 10 nucleotides line up with TRBD1. The V and J ends lost 4 bases and 4 bases, in that order; junction bases with no gene match: 13. Per germline, CDR1 SGHVS and CDR2 FQNEAQ. This CDR3 region has 17 residues. DNA for the CDR3: TGTGCCAGCAGCTGGCACCGACAGGGGGCACGAGTATACGAGCAGTACTTC. Amino acid sequence: CASSWHRQGARVYEQYF.

This clonotype came up many times. This chain links TRBV7-2 with TRBJ1-3; D gene unclear. Germline-derived CDR1 and CDR2 are SGHTA and FQGNSA. V dropped 1 base and J dropped 3 bases, with 10 bases sitting between them. This CDR3 is 15 amino acids long. The CDR3 reads CASSLEIRSGNTIYF. CDR3 nucleotide sequence: TGTGCCAGCAGCTTAGAGATCCGGAGTGGAAACACCATATATTTT.

The chain's CDR3 is CSAREGGSANQPQHF. The DNA for the CDR3 is TGCAGTGCTAGAGAGGGGGGGTCCGCGAATCAGCCCCAGCATTTT. The chain carries TRBV20-1 and TRBJ1-5; D is possibly TRBD1 (5 bases). V was trimmed by 0 bases and J by 4 bases, leaving 13 bases between them. This CDR3 has 15 amino acids. Germline lookup yields CDR1 DFQATT and CDR2 SNEGSKA (reference sequence).